The following is a T cell receptor (beta chain) sequence with its context. The data stem from a study of blood T cell repertoires in COVID-19. Losses at the gene ends were 5 bases for V and 6 bases for J; bases not matched to a gene: 10. CDR3 length: 16 amino acids. Germline loops: CDR1 MNHNY, CDR2 SVGAGI (reference sequence). In the original processing: The authors estimated nucleated cell counts from reference gene primer amplification. The protocol was immunoSEQ multiplex PCR, while the TCRdb copy is restricted to in-frame clones and leaves out a portion. V and J calls and clone size are given by that table; D and trimming were obtained from the DNA. The sample has approximately 350,000 clones, under 95% seen once.

Specimen: peripheral blood. This sequence was found in a woman between 18 and 29 years old who had recovered from COVID-19. This chain connects TRBV6-6 to TRBJ1-6; 7 nucleotides align to TRBD1. The CDR3 region has the DNA TGTGCCAGCAGTCTCTTCCGACAGGGCGGTAATTCACCCCTCCACTTT. This encodes CASSLFRQGGNSPLHF.